This T cell receptor (beta chain) derives from a study of tumor and adjacent non-tumor tissue in lung cancer (dated by TCRdb to 2016 to 2019). Broadly, across the study: The cohort included around twelve adenocarcinoma, a couple of squamous cell carcinoma and 1 small cell lung cancer patients. The approximately 15 patients were aged roughly 30 to 80 years, included approximately ten men and 5 women, and had TNM stage I to III disease. A total of some 130 million productive TCRbeta reads were generated by sequencing, corresponding to an average of approximately 4.3 million reads per sample. Using bulk TCRbeta repertoires from some 14 lung cancer patients, the study set lung tumor tissue side by side with matched distant non-tumor lung tissue. For each patient, one tumor sample and one normal lung sample were taken, giving thirty paired specimens that underwent TCRbeta CDR3 sequencing.

With respect to this clonotype: What this receptor recognizes is not known. One base away there is no much larger clone; base qualities are not given.

Preparation of the library involved multiplex PCR. Data came from an Illumina HiSeq 2500. TCRbeta libraries were constructed through three rounds of nested PCR with primers (Table S4) according to protocols modified from ARM-PCR. Before sequencing, PCR products of 200-500 bp were cut from the gel and purified using the QIAquick gel extraction kit. The paper's data handling went like this. Reads were cleaned with Trimmomatic, merged with FLASH into complete CDR3 sequences, and assigned to V(D)J germline segments with MiTCR. Clonal diversity was computed as the inverse Simpson's index with VDJtools. Productive reads were defined as in-frame sequences without a premature stop codon. The raw public reads went through TCRdb reprocessing: fastp at Q25, MiXCR clone calling, in-frame beta chains kept. Each entry merges the rows of one CDR3 protein and shows their most common DNA and genes. The V and J calls and clone size come from TCRdb's table, not from the authors' own analysis. The sample yields over 110,000 distinct CDR3 sequences; 60% to 70% were counted once. 15% to 20% of the sample comes from the top ten.

RNA was isolated from bulk unsorted tissue, and RNA quality was assessed with a NanoDrop ND-1000 and an Agilent 2100. The donors were newly diagnosed lung cancer patients admitted for thoracic surgery in China from August to November 2014 who had not received prior chemotherapy. Anyone who had undergone radiotherapy or chemotherapy before, or who had another cancer at the same time, was left out of the study. Surgical tissue pieces of about 1-2 cm3 were preserved in RNAlater solution and were kept at -80 degrees C until use. Per the germline V gene (reference sequence), DFQATT is the CDR1 and SNEGSKA is the CDR2. The germline V and J ends show losses of 8 bases and 12 bases respectively, and no gene match explains 12 bases of the junction. From cysteine to phenylalanine, the CDR3 is 12 amino acids long. Just CDR3 DNA is preserved here, 36 bases in frame from base 1. The paper's findings and limits, for the study overall: A significantly larger cumulative share of the repertoire was made up by the top 100 clones in normal lung than in tumor tissue. Neither the sequencing platform nor unique molecular identifiers are mentioned in the methods. Significantly higher TCR diversity (inverse Simpson) was observed in tumor tissue than in normal lung tissue (around 450 vs 160, P = 0.0075, Mann-Whitney U test). The cohort had only roughly 14 patients, and the authors noted that larger samples and more detailed clinical data are needed. TCR diversity was significantly higher in younger patients, and greater tumor TCR diversity was associated with shorter overall survival and shorter disease-free survival. Because peripheral blood was not sequenced, the blood TCRbeta repertoires of the lung cancer patients in the study went unexamined.

The specimen was lung tumor tissue. The TCR was taken from a man aged 60-69 years with small cell lung cancer. The chain is assembled from TRBV20-1 and TRBJ2-1, with TRBD1 matching 8 junction bases. The CDR3 reads as follows: CSFQDRDNMQFF. The bases are TGCAGTTTCCAGGACAGGGACAATATGCAGTTCTTC.